The 14 T cell receptor beta chains reported below all come from one sample, sequenced in a study of early T cells in non-severe SARS-CoV-2 infection. TCRdb re-derived calls from the 5' RACE reads in MiXCR, one entry per CDR3 protein. The data show some 60,000 distinct CDR3 sequences, with more than 7% seen just once and 3% to 3.5% held by the top ten. Source material: whole blood. The source of these receptors is an adult who was a healthcare worker with PCR-confirmed SARS-CoV-2 infection or an uninfected control (not recorded which).

This clonotype was found many times. In nucleotides, the CDR3 is TGTGCCAGCAGCTTGGCTACTAGCGGGAGACGGGTCTACGAGCAGTACTTC. It encodes CASSLATSGRRVYEQYF. V gene TRBV5-4 combines with J gene TRBJ2-7, with 11 bases lining up with TRBD2. CDR3 length: 17 amino acids. The J segment lost 3 bases and the V segment lost 0 bases, leaving 8 bases of the junction unmatched. Germline V CDR1 and CDR2: SGHNT, YYREEE (reference sequence). The whole variable domain, filled in from reference TRBV5-4 and TRBJ2-7, reads ETGVTQSPTHLIKTRGQQVTLRCSSQSGHNTVSWYQQALGQGPQFIFQYYREEENGRGNFPPRFSGLQFPNYSSELNVNALELDDSALYLCASSLATSGRRVYEQYFGPGTRLTVT.

The V call is TRBV10-3, the J call TRBJ2-4; 7 bases match TRBD1. Germline CDR1 ENHRY, CDR2 SYGVKD. The CDR3 is made up of 17 amino acids. The V segment lost 2 bases and the J segment 8 bases; nucleotides outside the gene matches: 15. The CDR3 coding sequence is TGTGCCATCAGTGAGAGAGGGGGCATCACTGGGGCAGACATTCAGTACTTC. It codes for CAISERGGITGADIQYF.

The chain joins TRBV28 to TRBJ1-1, with unresolved D. Germline V gives CDR1 MDHEN, CDR2 SYDVKM. Deletions cut 6 bases from V and 8 bases from J, with 16 bases between. The CDR3 contains 13 residues. DNA of the CDR3: TGTGCCAGCAGCACCCAAAGTAAGATAGAAGCTTTCTTT. It specifies CASSTQSKIEAFF.

This clonotype was counted at least ten times. This chain uses TRBV6-5 with TRBJ1-1; D gene unclear. The CDR3 is 13 amino acids. Per the germline V gene, CDR1 is MNHEY and CDR2 is SVGAGI. V lost 1 base to trimming and J lost 3 bases, with 6 bases between them. DNA of the CDR3: TGTGCCAGCAGTTACTGGGCAGACACTGAAGCTTTCTTT. It yields the protein CASSYWADTEAFF.

V usage is TRBV18 and J usage is TRBJ1-2; D gene uncertain. V dropped 1 base and J dropped 6 bases, with 9 bases sitting between them. The CDR3 is made up of 13 amino acids. CDR1 is KGHSH, CDR2 LQKENI, per germline. The CDR3, as DNA: TGTGCCAGCTCACCACAGGGAGGAGATGGCTACACCTTC. It yields the protein CASSPQGGDGYTF.

This clonotype was seen repeatedly, ten times or more. J is TRBJ2-1 and V is TRBV11-2; possibly TRBD1 for D (6 bases). CDR3 size: 16 residues. Germline V CDR1 and CDR2: SGHAT, FQNNGV. With 1 base removed from V and 6 bases from J, the gap between germline ends came to 16 bases. CDR3 sequence reads: CASSLATGKQANEQFF. In DNA form, the CDR3 reads TGTGCCAGCAGCTTAGCGACAGGAAAGCAGGCCAATGAGCAGTTCTTC.

This clonotype was found a few times. The rearrangement links TRBV2 to TRBJ2-4; tentative D call: TRBD1 (7 bases). The CDR3 contains 14 residues. The ends were cut back, 7 bases at V and 6 bases at J, with 16 bases in the middle. The germline V gene has CDR1 SNHLY and CDR2 FYNNEI. CDR3 region: CASITLQGGNIQYF. DNA of the CDR3: TGTGCCAGCATAACCCTCCAGGGGGGAAACATTCAGTACTTC.

The table lists this clonotype with many counts. This sequence joins TRBV7-9 and TRBJ2-5; TRBD2 agrees at 7 bases. With 5 bases clipped from V and 0 bases from J, the junction kept 6 bases outside the gene matches. The CDR3 runs to 15 residues. The germline V gene has CDR1 SEHNR and CDR2 FQNEAQ (reference sequence). CDR3 amino acids: CASSPRLADQETQYF. The CDR3 region has the DNA TGTGCCAGCAGCCCTCGACTAGCCGACCAAGAGACCCAGTACTTC.

This clonotype was counted many times. The gene calls are TRBV3-1 and TRBJ1-5; D is possibly TRBD1 (5 bases). The germline V gene encodes CDR1 LGHDT and CDR2 YNNKEL (reference sequence). V was clipped by 4 bases and J by 3 bases, with 10 bases between them. The CDR3 has 14 amino acids. The CDR3 DNA is TGTGCCAGCAGCCTTCAGGGATCCAATCAGCCCCAGCATTTT. This sequence encodes CASSLQGSNQPQHF.

This clonotype was seen at least ten times. CDR3 DNA: TGTGCCAGCAGTCCTCCTGGACTAGCCTACGAGCAGTACTTC. Translating gives CASSPPGLAYEQYF. The chain has TRBV28 and TRBJ2-7; 7 nucleotides agree with TRBD2. The CDR3 has 14 amino acids. Germline V gives CDR1 MDHEN, CDR2 SYDVKM. Unmatched junction bases numbered 6, after V lost 5 bases and J lost 2 bases.

J is TRBJ2-1 and V is TRBV7-9; the D gene could be TRBD1 or TRBD2 (5 bases each). The CDR3 contains 19 residues. Germline V lookup: CDR1 SEHNR, CDR2 FQNEAQ (reference sequence). The V gene lost 3 bases and the J gene lost 1 base, with 22 bases spanning the gap. The DNA for the CDR3 is TGTGCCAGCAGCTTGGTCAGGATTGGGGTTGGGGGATCCTACAATGAGCAGTTCTTC. Translation: CASSLVRIGVGGSYNEQFF.

This clonotype has ten or more counts. The CDR3 DNA is TGTGCCAGCAGTTTCCGTCCGGCGGGGGGCAAAAACATTCAGTACTTC. Encoded protein: CASSFRPAGGKNIQYF. The V gene is TRBV28, the J gene TRBJ2-4, with 8 bases aligning to TRBD2. The CDR3 contains 16 residues. Germline V lookup: CDR1 MDHEN, CDR2 SYDVKM. The V gene end was trimmed by 3 bases and the J gene end by 3 bases; junction bases not matched to a gene: 7.

This clonotype was counted only a few times. The chain couples TRBV7-6 to TRBJ2-5, with D tentatively TRBD2 (5 bases). In germline, CDR1 is SGHVS, CDR2 FNYEAQ. The CDR3 loop spans 14 amino acids. V lost 4 bases and J 3 bases, leaving 12 bases between the germline ends. The CDR3 DNA sequence: TGTGCCAGCAGCTCCTCCCCAGCGGAAGAGACCCAGTACTTC. Its translation: CASSSSPAEETQYF.

This clonotype was found a few times. This chain links TRBV29-1 with TRBJ2-5; perhaps TRBD2 as D (5 bases). Germline-derived CDR1 and CDR2 are SQVTM and ANQGSEA. V was shortened by 6 bases and J by 1 base, with 9 bases between the two germline ends. CDR3 length: 12 residues. CDR3 residues: CSVGAVQETQYF. The CDR3 bases are TGCAGCGTCGGAGCGGTCCAAGAGACCCAGTACTTC. Combining the CDR3 with reference TRBV29-1 and TRBJ2-5 gives the whole variable domain SAVISQKPSRDICQRGTSLTIQCQVDSQVTMMFWYRQQPGQSLTLIATANQGSEATYESGFVIDKFPISRPNLTFSTLTVSNMSPEDSSIYLCSVGAVQETQYFGPGTRLLVL.